A selection of T cell receptor beta chains follows, all from one sample in a study of CD8 T cells in Susac syndrome. Using its own MiXCR run on the immunoSEQ multiplex PCR reads, TCRdb lists one record per CDR3 protein. This sample carries 73,000 or so distinct CDR3 sequences, approximately 94% of them seen once, and the ten largest clones take roughly 0.39%. Sequences were obtained from CD8+ T cells from PBMCs. The receptor set was obtained from a human donor with multiple sclerosis. Each CDR3 is given with its conserved first and last residue. Fields, in order: clone size, D gene, V gene, J gene, CDR3 protein, CDR3 DNA. A D gene is named only where the DNA matches it firmly. The listing skips clone size in some rows; elsewhere it reads once, few, many or a size class.

-	-	TRBV7-9	TRBJ1-1	CASSFGGGSPEAFF	TGTGCCAGCAGCTTCGGGGGGGGGTCCCCTGAAGCTTTCTTT
-	-	TRBV4-1	TRBJ2-7	CASSQDSPIWAEYEQYF	TGCGCCAGCAGCCAAGATTCTCCCATTTGGGCGGAATACGAGCAGTACTTC
-	TRBD2	TRBV15	TRBJ2-1	CATSSAAGVQNNEQFF	TGTGCCACCAGCAGTGCTGCGGGGGTCCAGAACAATGAGCAGTTCTTC
-	-	TRBV28	TRBJ1-5	CASSPSRDSNQPQHF	TGTGCCAGCAGTCCCTCACGGGATAGCAATCAGCCCCAGCATTTT
-	-	TRBV3-1	TRBJ2-1	CASSQDMVTEQFF	TGTGCCAGCAGCCAAGATATGGTCACTGAGCAGTTCTTC
-	TRBD1	TRBV5-6	TRBJ2-5	CASSLAGDSQQETQYF	TGTGCCAGCAGCTTGGCCGGGGACAGCCAACAAGAGACCCAGTACTTC
-	-	TRBV3-1	TRBJ2-7	CASRESGRHEQYF	TGTGCCAGCAGAGAAAGCGGCCGGCACGAGCAGTACTTC
-	TRBD1	TRBV7-9	TRBJ2-7	CASSPPGRGRNEQYF	TGTGCCAGCAGCCCTCCGGGCAGGGGGAGAAACGAGCAGTACTTC
-	TRBD1	TRBV9	TRBJ2-3	CASSVEGGGTDTQYF	TGTGCCAGCAGCGTTGAAGGGGGCGGCACAGATACGCAGTATTTT
once	-	TRBV7-9	TRBJ1-1	CASSPIPGEAEAFF	TGTGCCAGCAGCCCTATCCCCGGGGAGGCTGAAGCTTTCTTT
-	-	TRBV20-1	TRBJ2-1	CSARTAYNEQFF	TGCAGTGCTAGAACGGCTTACAATGAGCAGTTCTTC
-	-	TRBV27	TRBJ2-3	CASSPIPPTDTQYF	TGTGCCAGCAGTCCCATCCCACCGACAGATACGCAGTATTTT
-	TRBD2	TRBV7-9	TRBJ2-4	CASSSTAGAETKNIQYF	TGTGCCAGCAGCAGCACAGCGGGGGCAGAGACCAAAAACATTCAGTACTTC
-	-	TRBV3-1	TRBJ2-7	CASSQEQGYEQYF	TGTGCCAGCAGCCAAGAACAGGGCTACGAGCAGTACTTC
-	TRBD2	TRBV7-2	TRBJ2-7	CASSSRTSGSYEQYF	TGTGCCAGCAGCTCCCGGACTAGCGGCTCCTACGAGCAGTACTTC
-	-	TRBV12-5	TRBJ1-2	CASGLEGDGPLGYTF	TGTGCTAGTGGTTTGGAAGGGGACGGTCCCTTAGGCTACACCTTC
once	-	TRBV6-2/TRBV6-3	TRBJ2-1	CASKGPSRFTNEQFF	TGTGCCAGCAAGGGCCCTAGCAGATTCACCAATGAGCAGTTCTTC
-	TRBD1	TRBV27	TRBJ2-5	CASSLLGQGIGETQYF	TGTGCCAGCAGTTTATTAGGACAGGGAATCGGAGAGACCCAGTACTTC
-	TRBD1	TRBV27	TRBJ1-1	CASSPLTGPNTEAFF	TGTGCCAGCAGTCCCTTGACAGGGCCGAACACTGAAGCTTTCTTT
-	-	TRBV24-1	TRBJ1-2	CATSVVSGYTF	TGTGCCACCAGTGTGGTGAGCGGCTACACCTTC
-	TRBD2	TRBV15	TRBJ2-1	CATSRDGGSSNEQFF	TGTGCCACCAGCAGAGACGGCGGGAGCTCCAATGAGCAGTTCTTC